A selection of T cell receptor beta chains follows, all from one sample in a study of patients and donors after allogeneic stem cell transplantation. TCRdb passed the RT-PCR reads through MiXCR, listing each CDR3 protein once. This table holds some 960,000 distinct CDR3 sequences, more than 15% found once. The sequenced sample consisted of blood, either unsorted or a sorted T cell fraction (not recorded which). These receptors all stem from a human donor who was either an allogeneic HSCT recipient or a stem cell or donor lymphocyte infusion donor (not recorded which). It is not recorded whose cells these are; they may come from a transplant donor. The CDR3 runs from the conserved cysteine through the conserved F or W. A D gene is named only where the DNA matches it firmly.

v_gene	d_gene	j_gene	CDR3aa
TRBV27	.	TRBJ1-6	CASSSSGADSPLHF
TRBV7-8	.	TRBJ1-3	CASSSGHGAYTIYF
TRBV29-1	.	TRBJ2-7	CSVEGGSHEQYF
TRBV5-1	TRBD2	TRBJ2-1	CASKREGVYNEQFF
TRBV5-1	.	TRBJ2-7	CASSRGEKTEQYF
TRBV27	TRBD1	TRBJ1-5	CASSPWTGSGSQPQHF
TRBV7-2	TRBD2	TRBJ2-3	CASSLGLAGGPGDTQYF
TRBV29-1	.	TRBJ1-2	CSVDADVDYGYTF
TRBV5-1	.	TRBJ1-1	CASRLENRGEAFF
TRBV29-1	TRBD2	TRBJ2-1	CSVVSGVWNEQFF
TRBV10-3	.	TRBJ1-3	CAISSARNGNTIYF
TRBV7-8	TRBD1	TRBJ1-5	CASSFGQGARWGQPQHF
TRBV27	.	TRBJ2-3	CASSRLQLRTTDTQYF
TRBV18	.	TRBJ2-1	CASSPLGGAEQFF
TRBV7-8	.	TRBJ2-2	CASSLVRAAGNTGELFF
TRBV6-5	.	TRBJ1-1	CASSYVLGNTEAFF
TRBV5-1	TRBD1	TRBJ2-4	CASSSTGTAKNIQYF
TRBV12-3/TRBV12-4	.	TRBJ2-5	CASSLAPLLGRSETQYF
TRBV9	.	TRBJ2-2	CASSATFWNTGELFF
TRBV4-1	.	TRBJ2-1	CASSQDGTTISYNEQFF
TRBV7-2	TRBD1	TRBJ2-7	CASRLGQGVSYEQYF
TRBV4-2	.	TRBJ2-5	CASSQVGGNQGTQYF
TRBV20-1	.	TRBJ2-5	CSARGDSGETQYF
TRBV29-1	.	TRBJ1-2	CSVGEGNYGYTF
TRBV6-5	.	TRBJ2-3	CASSYRRGSTDTQYF
TRBV10-3	.	TRBJ2-7	CAGGTEPFYEQYF
TRBV5-1	TRBD1	TRBJ2-5	CASSSDWTGLETQYF
TRBV6-1	.	TRBJ1-3	CASRPSSGNTIYF
TRBV5-6	TRBD2	TRBJ2-7	CASSLGIAGGRREQYF
TRBV11-3	.	TRBJ1-6	CASSLRVPSPLHF
TRBV20-1	.	TRBJ2-1	CSARDITGAYNEQFF
TRBV6-5	.	TRBJ2-5	CASSYSGARETQYF